The next 7 T cell receptor beta chains were all read from a single sample in a study of blood T cell repertoires in COVID-19 (dated by TCRdb to 2018 to 2020). Library prep was done by the immunoSEQ multiplex PCR assay. TCRdb retrieved this table from immuneACCESS and kept in-frame rearrangements only. Not all clones are present; in checked studies, unresolved V genes account for under half, and no reason is known for the remainder. Across this sample there are more than 60,000 clones, with roughly 84% seen only once. The ten largest make up 3.5% to 4% of the sample. Sequences were obtained from peripheral blood. Receptors were obtained from a man in his fifties or sixties with acute or convalescent COVID-19.

The V gene is TRBV4-3, the J gene TRBJ2-2; possibly TRBD2 for D (6 bases). Trimming removed 0 bases from V and 7 bases from J, with 15 bases in between. This CDR3 has 16 amino acids. Germline V lookup: CDR1 LGHNA, CDR2 YSLEER. The CDR3 loop is CASSQEVSGEDGELFF. The CDR3 DNA sequence: TGCGCCAGCAGCCAAGAAGTATCGGGGGAGGACGGGGAGCTGTTTTTT.

For this clone: Other DNA sequences in the same sample also yield this CDR3. The CDR3 region is CATSRVGGAGNTIYF. The CDR3 DNA reads as TGTGCCACCAGCAGAGTAGGAGGGGCTGGAAACACCATATATTTT. This rearrangement joins TRBV15 to TRBJ1-3; TRBD1 is a possible D gene (5 bases). V shed 1 base and J shed 2 bases, with 9 bases lying between them. The CDR3 is 15 residues long. Germline V gives CDR1 LNHNV, CDR2 YYDKDF (reference sequence).

The chain recombines TRBV4-2 with TRBJ2-1; D is unresolved. V was cut by 4 bases and J by 7 bases, with 11 bases left in between. The CDR3 is 13 amino acids. Per germline, CDR1 LGHNA and CDR2 YNFKEQ. The CDR3 sequence is CASSLPPTNEQFF. CDR3 DNA: TGTGCCAGCAGCCTACCCCCGACTAATGAGCAGTTCTTC.

The chain recombines TRBV19 with TRBJ2-1; possibly TRBD1 for D (6 bases). The V and J ends lost 4 bases and 4 bases respectively, with 14 bases between them. The CDR3 has 15 residues. In germline, CDR1 is LNHDA, CDR2 SQIVND (reference sequence). CDR3 sequence reads: CASSTQGSPYNEQFF. The DNA of the CDR3 is TGTGCCAGTAGTACGCAGGGGTCCCCTTACAATGAGCAGTTCTTC.

This chain links TRBV19 with TRBJ1-6; 9 nucleotides align to TRBD1. The CDR3 contains 13 residues. J was trimmed by 10 bases and V by 8 bases; bases with no gene match: 6. The germline V gene has CDR1 LNHDA and CDR2 SQIVND (reference sequence). The CDR3 nucleotides are TGTGCCAGTTCCGGGACAGGGAAATCACCCCTCCACTTT. It encodes CASSGTGKSPLHF.

The V call is TRBV28, the J call TRBJ1-4, with a tentative D call TRBD1 (6 bases). Germline V gene data show CDR1 as MDHEN and CDR2 as SYDVKM. V shed 7 bases and J shed 8 bases, with 20 bases lying between them. The CDR3 length is 15 residues. The CDR3 loop is CASNEPPGTSEKLFF. The DNA for the CDR3 is TGTGCCAGCAATGAGCCTCCCGGGACATCAGAAAAACTGTTTTTT.

The chain combines TRBV20-1 with TRBJ2-1; possible D gene TRBD1, 5 bases. CDR3 size: 13 residues. Germline-derived CDR1 and CDR2 are DFQATT and SNEGSKA (reference sequence). Trimming pared 3 bases from V and 7 bases from J, leaving 13 bases between. CDR3 residues: CSASQPGRNEQFF. The CDR3 DNA reads TGCAGTGCTAGTCAACCAGGGCGGAATGAGCAGTTCTTC.